The entry that follows covers one T cell receptor beta chain sequence. Unique molecular identifiers were incorporated into the prepared TCRbeta library. TCRdb recomputed calls from the PCR reads with MiXCR, one row per CDR3 protein. Among a few hundred thousand distinct CDR3 sequences listed, 9.5% to 10% were seen once. This entry is derived from a study of T-cell reconstitution after alpha-beta-depleted transplantation in children. This clonotype was sampled from a human donor who donated a stem cell graft to a child with SCID. Here the sequenced sample was PBMCs from the stem cell graft donor, taken from the stem cell graft.

DNA of the CDR3: TGTGCCAGCAGCTGGGTGCAGGGAGTTGAGCAGTTCTTC. It translates to CASSWVQGVEQFF. The chain links TRBV7-8 to TRBJ2-1; D could derive from TRBD1 or TRBD2 (5 bases each). With 4 bases removed from V and 9 bases from J, the gap between germline ends came to 13 bases. The CDR3 contains 13 residues. Germline CDR1 SGHVS, CDR2 FQNEAQ.